This T cell receptor beta chain stems from a study of post-analysis software for immune sequencing data (dated by TCRdb to 2014 to 2015). Concerning the study at large: Recorded disease courses included relapsing-remitting, secondary progressive and progressive-relapsing multiple sclerosis, with some patients lacking subtype annotation. The patient repertoires were set against ten to eleven previously published healthy control repertoires from donors whose ages ranged from about 6 to 27 years. A subset of samples was prepared in parallel using single-end sample barcoding, then pooled and co-amplified after Illumina adapter ligation.

Results and caveats for the whole study, not just this receptor: The multiple sclerosis patient group was slightly younger than the control group. Compared with controls, multiple sclerosis patients had significantly lower normalized Chao1 diversity, a finding suggesting substantial peripheral T-cell clonal expansion. Direct clustering with F measure showed strong co-clustering of samples prepared in the same batch, prompting a batch-effect correction. About 5 TRBV segments, including TRBV5-6, TRBV5-1 and TRBV20-1, were significantly more frequent in patients than controls.

This clonotype was observed at least ten times. The target of this receptor is not known. No base qualities exist here, and no much larger clone lies one base off it. The library came from PCR. These reads were obtained on an Illumina HiSeq 2500. Unique molecular identifiers were incorporated into TCR beta cDNA libraries to reduce PCR and sequencing biases. Every 1 to 10 million input T cells yielded about 500,000 cDNA molecules, meaning each molecule approximated one T cell. The patient libraries were prepared and sequenced with the same protocol used for the earlier healthy control dataset. Samples belonging to the same batch were prepared together, multiplexed and sequenced on a shared HiSeq lane. The published analysis was carried out like this. MIGEC handled the raw barcoded reads, throwing out single-read molecular identifier groups before consensus assembly and CDR3 extraction. VDJtools was used for post-analysis of the clonotype tables, with diversity normalized by down-sampling every dataset to the smallest sample size. To correct batch-related cross-sample contamination, repertoire overlap clustering matched CDR3 amino acid sequences but not nucleotide sequences. Clones were called with MiXCR by TCRdb after fastp trimmed the public reads at Q25, and only in-frame beta chains were retained. Under each unique CDR3 protein, matching rows form one entry showing the most common genes and DNA. It is TCRdb's table, rather than the study itself, that gives the V and J calls and clone size. Within this sample are hundreds of thousands of distinct CDR3 sequences, with around 50% of them counted one time only. The ten top clones hold approximately 4.2% of the sample.

To demonstrate the VDJtools post-analysis software, the study profiled TCR beta repertoires from the peripheral blood of around 13 young patients with multiple sclerosis. The multiple sclerosis patients were children and adolescents between about 6 and 15 years of age. CDR1 and CDR2 were assigned from the germline V gene (reference sequence) as DFQATT and SNEGSKA. From its cysteine to its phenylalanine, the CDR3 spans 16 amino acids. The read is trimmed to its CDR3 DNA, 48 bases read in frame from base 1. The junction carries 19 bases between V and J, which are trimmed by 5 bases and 0 bases respectively.

This clonotype was obtained from a girl aged 5-17 years with multiple sclerosis. Sequenced input: blood. The rearrangement joined TRBV20-1 to TRBJ2-5; perhaps TRBD1 is the D gene, with 7 bases matching. At the DNA level, the sequence is TGCAGTGCTCTGGAGGGGGCGGGACCTTACCAAGAGACCCAGTACTTC. This yields the protein CSALEGAGPYQETQYF.